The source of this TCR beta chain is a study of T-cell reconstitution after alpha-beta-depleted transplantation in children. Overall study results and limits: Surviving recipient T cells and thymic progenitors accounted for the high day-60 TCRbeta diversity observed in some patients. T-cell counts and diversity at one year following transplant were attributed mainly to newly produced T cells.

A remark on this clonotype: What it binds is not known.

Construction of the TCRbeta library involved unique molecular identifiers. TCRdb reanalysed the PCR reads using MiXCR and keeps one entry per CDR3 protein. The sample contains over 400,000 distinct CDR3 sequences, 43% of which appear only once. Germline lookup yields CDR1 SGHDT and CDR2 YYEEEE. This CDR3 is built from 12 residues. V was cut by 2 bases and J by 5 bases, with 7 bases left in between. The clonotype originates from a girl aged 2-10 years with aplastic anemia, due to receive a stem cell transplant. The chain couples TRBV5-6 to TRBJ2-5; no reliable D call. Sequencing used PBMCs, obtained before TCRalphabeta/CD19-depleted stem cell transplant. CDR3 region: CASSFSRETQYF. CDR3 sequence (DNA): TGTGCCAGCAGCTTTAGCAGGGAGACCCAGTACTTC.